The entry below describes one T cell receptor beta chain. The table came from immunoSEQ multiplex PCR; TCRdb's copy has only in-frame clones and leaves some out. The table has over 100,000 clones, roughly 89% seen once. This sample was included in a study of blood T cell repertoires in COVID-19. CDR3 length equals 16 residues. The clonotype comes from a woman aged 45-65 years with COVID-19, enrolled during active disease. J is TRBJ1-5 and V is TRBV21-1; the D call TRBD1 from the table was never checked on the DNA. TRBV21-1 is a pseudogene. Sequenced sample: peripheral blood. In DNA form, the CDR3 reads TGTGCCAGCAGCAAAGGCAGGTCTTTAAGCAATCAGCCCCAGCATTTT. Its translation: CASSKGRSLSNQPQHF.